The sequence of this T cell receptor (beta chain) was determined in a study of T cell changes during pregnancy in multiple sclerosis. Repertoires were generated with immunoSEQ multiplex PCR, while TCRdb's copy carries only in-frame clones and drops some. The sample contains around 57,000 clones, around 90% of which appear only once. The CDR3 spans 13 residues. V lost 2 bases, J lost 6 bases, and 10 bases lay in between. From germline, CDR1 is LGHNA and CDR2 YSLEER. This specimen consisted of peripheral blood, obtained in the first trimester of pregnancy. The rearrangement links TRBV4-3 to TRBJ1-2; D unclear. This receptor was obtained from a female donor in good health, enrolled as a control in a pregnancy study. The CDR3, as DNA: TGCGCCAGCAGCCAATCGCGTCGGGATGGCTACACCTTC. Its translation is CASSQSRRDGYTF.